This is a list of T cell receptor beta chains from one sample in a study of blood T cell repertoires in COVID-19. Profiled with immunoSEQ multiplex PCR; TCRdb holds only in-frame clones, not every one. The sample consists of about 42,000 clones, about nine tenths of them appearing once. The sequencing sample was made of peripheral blood. These receptor sequences come from a human donor in a cohort sampled during active COVID-19. Both conserved end residues are trimmed from each CDR3. Each record gives: clone size, V gene, J gene, CDR3 protein. Size is omitted from some rows. Given values are once, few, many or a class for expanded clones.

size: -
V: TRBV6-4
J: TRBJ1-2
CDR3: ASSEQPGNPYGYT

size: -
V: TRBV7-8
J: TRBJ2-7
CDR3: ASSTDRGQHEQY

size: -
V: TRBV7-2
J: TRBJ1-4
CDR3: ASSAQITTNEKLF

size: -
V: TRBV5-6
J: TRBJ1-5
CDR3: ASSSRGGVTGNQPQH

size: -
V: TRBV5-1
J: TRBJ1-4
CDR3: ASSRQATNEKLF

size: -
V: TRBV6-2/TRBV6-3
J: TRBJ2-7
CDR3: ASSWDNWSSSYEQY

size: -
V: TRBV7-2
J: TRBJ1-5
CDR3: ASSLDSVQPQH

size: -
V: TRBV7-8
J: TRBJ1-6
CDR3: ASSLFGQGNSPLH

size: -
V: TRBV7-2
J: TRBJ1-5
CDR3: ASSSRTGLSQSQH

size: -
V: TRBV6-1
J: TRBJ1-2
CDR3: ASSEINLGGSYGYT

size: -
V: TRBV7-9
J: TRBJ2-7
CDR3: ASSSRGLYEQY

size: -
V: TRBV4-1
J: TRBJ2-7
CDR3: ASSQGGGGSYEQY

size: -
V: TRBV5-1
J: TRBJ1-1
CDR3: ASSLQPGQGVSEAF

size: once
V: TRBV5-4
J: TRBJ1-3
CDR3: ASSFYRAGNTIY

size: -
V: TRBV19
J: TRBJ1-5
CDR3: ASRGPNQPQH

size: -
V: TRBV5-1
J: TRBJ2-7
CDR3: ASSGDREQY

size: -
V: TRBV5-6
J: TRBJ2-7
CDR3: ASSLAGGVGASEQY

size: -
V: TRBV11-2
J: TRBJ2-7
CDR3: ASSPLIPRDSPYEQY

size: -
V: TRBV2
J: TRBJ1-1
CDR3: ASSERVNTEAF

size: -
V: TRBV4-3
J: TRBJ2-7
CDR3: ASSPLAGGEYEQY

size: -
V: TRBV5-1
J: TRBJ1-5
CDR3: ASSLGQTSSNQPQH

size: -
V: TRBV7-2
J: TRBJ1-5
CDR3: ASSQQVYSNQPQH